This record covers a single TCR beta chain. No cognate antigen has been identified for it. The record has no base qualities; no much larger clone is one base away. This same CDR3 is encoded by further DNA sequences in the sample. In Seattle, one collaborating source enrolled patients while the infection was active and tracked those patients longitudinally over the course of disease. Each collaborating institution followed its own protocols to collect whole blood in K2EDTA tubes. For TCRbeta analysis, collaborator samples were shipped as frozen whole blood, as isolated PBMCs, or as DNA extracted from either sample type. V is clipped by 2 bases and J by 2 bases, and the sequence between their germline boundaries is 6 bases long. Reading from cysteine to phenylalanine, the CDR3 counts 13 amino acids. The read is trimmed to its CDR3 DNA, 39 bases read in frame from base 1. The germline V gene encodes CDR1 KGHSH and CDR2 LQKENI.

The sample is drawn from a study of blood T cell repertoires in COVID-19 (dated by TCRdb to the early 2020s). Regarding the research as a whole: Samples from collaborators originated in the United States, Italy and Spain and spanned both the acute and convalescent phases of COVID-19. Nearly every sample came with metadata listing a de-identified subject ID, COVID-19 status, age in years and sex. The material from the prospective study consisted of cDNA or gDNA derived from T cells, B-cell-depleted T cells, or PBMCs. Where available, HLA class I and class II types were obtained from metadata supplied by the sample provider rather than from assay-based typing. The dataset comprised deeply sampled blood TCRbeta repertoires from subjects exposed to, actively infected with, or recovered from COVID-19. The repertoires were released in a freely available public database meant as a resource for research on the immune response to SARS-CoV-2. Samples were obtained from the ongoing ImmuneRACE study (first 160 participants) and from approximately 1,200 subjects provided by 6 global collaborators.

The immunoSEQ Assay, a bias-controlled multiplex PCR, was used to amplify TCRbeta CDR3 regions from genomic DNA. Turning to the authors' computational methods: The number of nucleated cells in each sample was estimated by amplification of reference gene primers within the assay. To quantify the absolute abundance of each unique TCRbeta CDR3 rearrangement, sequence reads were collapsed and filtered. For each sample, productive Simpson clonality was calculated as the square root of Simpson's diversity index over productive rearrangements. TCRdb obtained this table from immuneACCESS and retained in-frame rearrangements with V and J assigned. These tables miss some clones; where compared with another copy, unresolved V genes account for less than half of the shortfall, and the remainder is unexplained. That table furnishes V, J and clone size, whereas the DNA furnished D and trimming. The sample yields about 410,000 clones; about 88% were counted once. Jointly, the top ten make up 1.5% to 1.7% of the sample.

What the study reported, not specific to this receptor: The amount of clinical and demographic metadata varied by source and participant and was provided uncurated.

This chain joins TRBV18 to TRBJ1-1; the D segment cannot be called with confidence. The source of this sequence is a woman between 40 and 50 years old with COVID-19, enrolled during active disease. The sequenced material came from peripheral blood. CDR3 loop: CASSPGGNTEAFF. The nucleotides read TGTGCCAGCTCACCAGGAGGAAACACTGAAGCTTTCTTT. Reference TRBV18 and TRBJ1-1 proteins supply the regions before and after the CDR3; the full variable domain is: NAGVMQNPRHLVRRRGQEARLRCSPMKGHSHVYWYRQLPEEGLKFMVYLQKENIIDESGMPKERFSAEFPKEGPSILRIQQVVRGDSAAYFCASSPGGNTEAFFGQGTRLTVV.